This T cell receptor (beta chain) derives from a study of T cells of healthy individuals. Germline values: CDR1 DFQATT, CDR2 SNEGSKA (reference sequence). CDR3 length equals 15 residues. Trimming at V came to 0 bases and at J to 3 bases, leaving 8 bases not matched to a gene. TCRdb re-called the 5' RACE reads with MiXCR, one entry per CDR3 protein. The sample has about 82,000 distinct CDR3 sequences, about 5% seen once; the top ten hold 7.5%. This sequence was found in a female donor in good health. The chain employs TRBV20-1 and TRBJ2-7; TRBD1 matches 7 bases. The CDR3 region has the DNA TGCAGTGCTAGAGAATTTGGGACAGTCCTCTACGAGCAGTACTTC. It specifies CSAREFGTVLYEQYF.